This T cell receptor (beta chain) emerged from a study of cytomegalovirus exposure and HLA in healthy donors. Regarding the study as a whole: Immune exposure was documented only through CMV serostatus.

PCR was performed using 60 Vbeta and 13 Jbeta primers. Data came from immunoSEQ multiplex PCR; TCRdb stores just in-frame clones and leaves some out. This sample yields about 200,000 clones, of which roughly 80% are seen a single time; around 3.9% belongs to the top ten. As to this clone: No antigen is known for it.

V dropped 0 bases and J dropped 7; count of bases not matched to a gene: 6. This CDR3 contains 14 residues. Germline assignment: CDR1 SGHVS and CDR2 FNYEAQ. This chain connects TRBV7-6 to TRBJ2-7; 7 nucleotides align to TRBD1. Sequencing used PBMCs. The clonotype comes from a male donor in good health and CMV-seronegative. The CDR3, as DNA: TGTGCCAGCAGCTTAGCCTACAGGGGTAGAGAGCAGTACTTC. Encoded protein: CASSLAYRGREQYF.